This TCR beta chain was recorded in a study of early T cells in non-severe SARS-CoV-2 infection. Study context: Alpha and beta chains were unpaired, from unsorted whole-blood bulk RNA. Whole-study results and caveats: Clonotype matching in VDJdb favored anti-spike CD8 responses and did not capture private and CD4 specificities.

With regard to this clonotype: Its antigen is undetermined.

Separate cDNA molecules each had unique molecular identifiers attached to them. MiXCR was run by TCRdb on the 5' RACE reads, yielding one entry per CDR3 protein. Here the sample spans 85,000 to 100,000 distinct CDR3 sequences, approximately 11% being singletons. The V gene lost 5 bases and the J gene lost 7 bases, with 14 bases spanning the gap. CDR3 length: 13 amino acids. Looked up from germline, CDR1 is MDHEN and CDR2 is SYDVKM. The receptor was derived from an adult who was a healthcare worker with PCR-confirmed SARS-CoV-2 infection or an uninfected control (not recorded which). The sample consisted of whole blood. The chain combines TRBV28 with TRBJ1-2; D perhaps matches TRBD1 (5 bases). The CDR3 sequence is CASSPRGVGGYTF. The CDR3 region has the DNA TGTGCCAGCAGTCCGCGGGGCGTCGGTGGCTACACCTTC.